Listed below are T cell receptor beta chains from one sample, sequenced in a study of T cell responses to AZD1222 COVID-19 vaccine. Only in-frame clones appear in the TCRdb table, and some are missing; sequencing was by immunoSEQ multiplex PCR. The data show approximately 130,000 clones, approximately 91% seen once. Specimen: peripheral blood, collected 28 days after the second AZD1222 dose. The receptors stem from an adult who received the AZD1222 COVID-19 vaccine. Both conserved end residues are part of each CDR3. Each record gives: J gene, V gene, CDR3 protein.

>TRBJ1-2|TRBV27
CASSWKGYGYTF
>TRBJ1-4|TRBV25-1
CASSEFGGYNEKLFF
>TRBJ2-7|TRBV5-1
CASSLAPSGGGKEQYF
>TRBJ1-2|TRBV25-1
CASSEWGGASGYTF
>TRBJ1-4|TRBV7-9
CASSLLGWADEKLFF
>TRBJ2-1|TRBV7-3
CASSGGSSYNEQFF
>TRBJ2-3|TRBV7-3
CASSLMGQGTDTQYF
>TRBJ1-1|TRBV6-5
CASSLIGTGAWEAFF
>TRBJ1-5|TRBV28
CASSPGTGYSNQPQHF
>TRBJ2-1|TRBV28
CASSSLGTSKNEQFF
>TRBJ2-7|TRBV28
CASTKTLGAYEQYF
>TRBJ2-1|TRBV7-3
CARVNNEQFF
>TRBJ1-4|TRBV19
CASKDRSTTNEKLFF
>TRBJ2-1|TRBV27
CASSWDRVYNEQFF
>TRBJ1-6|TRBV6-2/TRBV6-3
CASSPGVAPGYRGSSYNSPLHF
>TRBJ2-7|TRBV11-3
CASSSGTGGSYEQYF
>TRBJ2-1|TRBV27
CASSSGRADEQFF
>TRBJ2-7|TRBV19
CASKAVAGEGYEQYF
>TRBJ2-2|TRBV18
CASSPPATLEGGTGELFF
>TRBJ2-3|TRBV25-1
CASGRQGGTDTQYF